This entry is about one T cell receptor beta chain. Method: immunoSEQ multiplex PCR; TCRdb's copy keeps in-frame clones and lacks some. The sample has about 190,000 clones; 90% are singletons. The data derive from a study of blood T cell repertoires in COVID-19. This CDR3 is built from 15 residues. The V segment lost 5 bases and the J segment 0 bases; nucleotides outside the gene matches: 6. Germline V gives CDR1 SGHTA, CDR2 FQGNSA. The J gene is TRBJ2-7, the V gene TRBV7-2, with 8 bases lining up with TRBD1. Sequences were obtained from peripheral blood. The origin of this receptor is a man aged 45-65 years with acute or convalescent COVID-19. The CDR3 coding sequence is TGTGCCAGCAGCCTTACAGGGGGGAACTCCTACGAGCAGTACTTC. Translating gives CASSLTGGNSYEQYF.